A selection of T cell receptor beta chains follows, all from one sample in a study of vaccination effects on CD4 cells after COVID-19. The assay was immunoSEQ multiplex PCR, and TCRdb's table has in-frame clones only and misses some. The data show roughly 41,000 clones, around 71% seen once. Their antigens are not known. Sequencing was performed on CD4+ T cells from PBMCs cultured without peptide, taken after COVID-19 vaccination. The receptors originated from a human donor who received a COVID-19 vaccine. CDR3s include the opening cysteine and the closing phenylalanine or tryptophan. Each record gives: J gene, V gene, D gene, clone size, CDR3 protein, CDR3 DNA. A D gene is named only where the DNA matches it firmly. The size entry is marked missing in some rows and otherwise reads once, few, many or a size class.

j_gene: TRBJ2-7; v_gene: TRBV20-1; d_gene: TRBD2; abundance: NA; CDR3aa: CSASPGTSGNEQYF; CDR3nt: TGCAGTGCTAGTCCCGGGACTAGCGGTAACGAGCAGTACTTC
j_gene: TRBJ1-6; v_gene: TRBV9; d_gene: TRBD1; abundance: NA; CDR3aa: CASSASTGVRSPLHF; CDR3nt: TGTGCCAGCAGCGCGTCGACAGGGGTTAGGTCACCCCTCCACTTT
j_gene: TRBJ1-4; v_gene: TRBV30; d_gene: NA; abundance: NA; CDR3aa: CAWSESTNEKLFF; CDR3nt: TGTGCCTGGAGTGAATCGACTAATGAAAAACTGTTTTTT
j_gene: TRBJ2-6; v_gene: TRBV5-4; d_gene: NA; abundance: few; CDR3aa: CASSRGNRVAGANVLTF; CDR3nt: TGTGCCAGCAGCCGAGGAAACAGGGTAGCCGGGGCCAACGTCCTGACTTTC
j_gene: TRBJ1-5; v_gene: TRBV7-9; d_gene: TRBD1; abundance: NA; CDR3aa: CASSLGQGGQPQHF; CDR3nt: TGTGCCAGCAGCTTGGGACAGGGTGGTCAGCCCCAGCATTTT
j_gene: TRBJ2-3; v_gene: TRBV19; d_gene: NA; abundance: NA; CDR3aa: CASSINLYGDTQYF; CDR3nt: TGTGCCAGTAGTATTAATTTATATGGGGATACGCAGTATTTT
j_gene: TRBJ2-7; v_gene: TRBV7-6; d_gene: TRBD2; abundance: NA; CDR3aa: CASSSKRLAGYEQYF; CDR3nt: TGTGCCAGCAGCTCCAAGAGACTAGCGGGGTACGAGCAGTACTTC
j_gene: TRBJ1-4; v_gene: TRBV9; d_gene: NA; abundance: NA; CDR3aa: CASSVGVSATNEKLFF; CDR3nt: TGTGCCAGCAGCGTAGGGGTGTCAGCAACTAATGAAAAACTGTTTTTT
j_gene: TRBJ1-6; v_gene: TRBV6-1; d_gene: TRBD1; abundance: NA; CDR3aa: CASSEAQDRNSPLHF; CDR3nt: TGTGCCAGCAGTGAAGCTCAGGACAGGAATTCACCCCTCCACTTT
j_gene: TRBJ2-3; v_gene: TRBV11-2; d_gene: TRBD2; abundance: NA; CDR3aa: CASSLGTSGGRTDTQYF; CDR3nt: TGTGCCAGCAGCTTAGGGACTAGCGGGGGGCGCACAGATACGCAGTATTTT
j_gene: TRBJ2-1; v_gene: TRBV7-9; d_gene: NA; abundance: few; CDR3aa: CARKIGPLYNEQFF; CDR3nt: TGTGCCAGAAAAATAGGGCCCTTATACAATGAGCAGTTCTTC
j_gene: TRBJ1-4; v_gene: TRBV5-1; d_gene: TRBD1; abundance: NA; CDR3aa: CASSLGQGTEKLFF; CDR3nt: TGCGCCAGCAGCTTGGGACAGGGGACCGAAAAACTGTTTTTT
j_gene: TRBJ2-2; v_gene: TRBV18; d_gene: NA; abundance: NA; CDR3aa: CASSPPWAGGTGELFF; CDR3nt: TGTGCCAGCTCACCACCCTGGGCAGGCGGTACCGGGGAGCTGTTTTTT
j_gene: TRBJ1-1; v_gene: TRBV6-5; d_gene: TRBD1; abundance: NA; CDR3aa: CASRGQGVQTEAFF; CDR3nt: TGTGCCAGCAGGGGACAGGGGGTTCAGACTGAAGCTTTCTTT
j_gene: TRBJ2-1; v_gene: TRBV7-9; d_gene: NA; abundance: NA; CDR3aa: CASSPQKGGIFNEQFF; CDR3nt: TGTGCCAGCAGCCCCCAAAAGGGGGGGATTTTCAATGAGCAGTTCTTC
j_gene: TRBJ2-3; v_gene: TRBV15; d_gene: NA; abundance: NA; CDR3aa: CATSREPGPGTDTQYF; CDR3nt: TGTGCCACCAGCAGAGAACCGGGACCAGGCACAGATACGCAGTATTTT
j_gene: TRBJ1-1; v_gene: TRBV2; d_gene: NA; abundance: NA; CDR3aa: CASSAGVREAFF; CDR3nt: TGTGCCAGCAGTGCAGGGGTCCGTGAAGCTTTCTTT
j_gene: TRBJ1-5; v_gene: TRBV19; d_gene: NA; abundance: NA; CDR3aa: CASSMGLSNQPQHF; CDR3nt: TGTGCCAGTAGTATGGGCCTTAGCAATCAGCCCCAGCATTTT
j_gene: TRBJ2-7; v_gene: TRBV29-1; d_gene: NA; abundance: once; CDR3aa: CSVPSENAYEQYF; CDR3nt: TGCAGCGTTCCGAGTGAGAACGCCTACGAGCAGTACTTC
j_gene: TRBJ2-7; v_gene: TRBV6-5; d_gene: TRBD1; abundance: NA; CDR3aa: CASSYGDRGGEQYF; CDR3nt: TGTGCCAGCAGTTACGGGGACAGGGGGGGCGAGCAGTACTTC
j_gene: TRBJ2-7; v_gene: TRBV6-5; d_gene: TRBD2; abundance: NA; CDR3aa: CASSWTSGTHEQYF; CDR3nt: TGTGCCAGCAGTTGGACTAGCGGGACCCACGAGCAGTACTTC
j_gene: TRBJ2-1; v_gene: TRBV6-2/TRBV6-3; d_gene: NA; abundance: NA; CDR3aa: CASSFEISSYNEQFF; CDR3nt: TGTGCCAGCAGTTTCGAGATTTCCTCCTACAATGAGCAGTTCTTC
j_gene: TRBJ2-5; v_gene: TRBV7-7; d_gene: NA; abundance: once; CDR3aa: CASSPRLDRETQYF; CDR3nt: TGTGCCAGCAGCCCCCGACTAGATAGGGAGACCCAGTACTTC
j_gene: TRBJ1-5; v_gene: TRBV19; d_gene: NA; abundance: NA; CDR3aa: CASSIFDRNQPQHF; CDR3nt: TGTGCCAGTAGTATTTTTGACAGAAATCAGCCCCAGCATTTT
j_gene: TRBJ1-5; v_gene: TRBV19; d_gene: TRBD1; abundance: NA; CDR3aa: CASSDPDRGYQPQHF; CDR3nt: TGTGCCAGTAGTGACCCTGACAGGGGGTATCAGCCCCAGCATTTT
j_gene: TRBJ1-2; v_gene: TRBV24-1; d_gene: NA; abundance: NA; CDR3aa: CATSDPTGGYGYTF; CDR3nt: TGTGCCACCAGTGACCCGACTGGGGGCTATGGCTACACCTTC
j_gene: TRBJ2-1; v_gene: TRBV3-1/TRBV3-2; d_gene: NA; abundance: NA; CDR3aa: CASSQDQVTPGRNEQFF; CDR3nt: TGTGCCAGCAGCCAAGATCAAGTTACCCCCGGGAGAAATGAGCAGTTCTTC
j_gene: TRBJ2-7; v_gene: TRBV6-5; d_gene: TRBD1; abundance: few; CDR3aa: CASTQPGQGAREQYF; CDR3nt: TGTGCCAGCACACAACCGGGACAGGGGGCGCGAGAGCAGTACTTC
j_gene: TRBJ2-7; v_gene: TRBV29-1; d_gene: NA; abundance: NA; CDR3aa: CSVNRGLAGEQYF; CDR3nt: TGCAGCGTCAACAGGGGCCTTGCGGGGGAGCAGTACTTC